What follows are 2 T cell receptor beta chains derived from one specimen sequenced in a study of shared clonotypes between healthy human individuals. Method: immunoSEQ multiplex PCR; TCRdb's copy keeps in-frame clones and lacks some. The sample consists of some 2.4 million clones, 93% of them appearing once. Sequencing was carried out using naive CD4+ T cells from PBMCs. The subset here: CD45RA+ positively selected. Source of these receptors: a man aged 18 to 29 in good health. Some clones in this sample may be carry-over from other donors' samples.

The V and J genes are TRBV6-5 and TRBJ2-5; D may be TRBD2 (6 bases). The end of the DNA is better explained by TRBJ2-7, so the J call may be wrong. CDR3 length: 14 amino acids. Germline CDR1 MNHEY, CDR2 SVGAGI. As DNA, the CDR3 is TGTGCCAGCAGACGGGGACTGAGTACCTACGAGCAGTACTTC. Translated, it gives CASRRGLSTYEQYF.

The J gene is TRBJ2-7, the V gene TRBV14, with D tentatively TRBD2 (5 bases). Germline V gene data show CDR1 as SGHDN and CDR2 as FVKESK. Trimming left V 9 bases short and J 0 bases short, with 9 bases between. The CDR3 is 12 residues long. DNA of the CDR3: TGTGCCAGTCGGGGTAGCTCCTACGAGCAGTACTTC. This translates into CASRGSSYEQYF.